The T cell receptor beta chain described here comes from a study of shared clonotypes between healthy human individuals. V shed 5 bases and J 4 bases; nucleotides not matched to a gene: 8. CDR1 and CDR2 (germline): MNHEY, SMNVEV (reference sequence). The CDR3 sequence is 15 residues long. CD8 cells classed as naive were CD45RO-negative and positively selected for CCR7, excluding terminally differentiated effector memory CD45RA+ cells. Each donor was a Caucasian adult residing in Nashville, Tennessee. Assay runs were performed at deep level. The protocol was immunoSEQ multiplex PCR, while the TCRdb copy is restricted to in-frame clones and leaves out a portion. The sample contains around 2,000,000 clones, over 85% of which appear only once.

The clonotype comes from a man aged 18-30 years in good health. The chain has TRBV27 and TRBJ2-3; TRBD1 agrees at 8 bases. Source material: naive CD8+ T cells sorted from blood. CDR3 sequence reads: CASSQGQATPDTQYF. CDR3 DNA sequence: TGTGCCAGCAGTCAGGGACAGGCCACCCCAGATACGCAGTATTTT.